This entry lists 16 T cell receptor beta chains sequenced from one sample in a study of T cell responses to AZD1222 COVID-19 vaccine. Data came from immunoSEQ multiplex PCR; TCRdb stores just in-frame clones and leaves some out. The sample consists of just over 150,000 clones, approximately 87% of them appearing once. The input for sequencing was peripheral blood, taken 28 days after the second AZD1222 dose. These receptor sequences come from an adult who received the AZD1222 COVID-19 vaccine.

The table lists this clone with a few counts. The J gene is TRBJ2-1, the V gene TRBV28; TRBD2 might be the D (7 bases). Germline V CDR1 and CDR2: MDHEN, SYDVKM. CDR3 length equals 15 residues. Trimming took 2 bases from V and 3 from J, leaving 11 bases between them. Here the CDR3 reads CASSLRGGFYNEQFF. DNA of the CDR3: TGTGCCAGCAGTTTAAGGGGGGGGTTCTACAATGAGCAGTTCTTC.

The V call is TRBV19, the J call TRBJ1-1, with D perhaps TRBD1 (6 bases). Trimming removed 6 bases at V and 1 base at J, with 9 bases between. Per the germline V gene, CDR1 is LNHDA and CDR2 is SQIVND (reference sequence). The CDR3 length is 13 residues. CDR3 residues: CASSSRGNTEAFF. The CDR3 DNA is TGTGCCAGTAGCTCCAGGGGGAACACTGAAGCTTTCTTT.

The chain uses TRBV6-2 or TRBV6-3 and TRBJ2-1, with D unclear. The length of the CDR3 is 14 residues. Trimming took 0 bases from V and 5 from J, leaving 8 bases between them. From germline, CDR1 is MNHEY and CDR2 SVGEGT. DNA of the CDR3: TGTGCCAGCAGTTACTCGAAGGTCCACAATGAGCAGTTCTTC. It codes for CASSYSKVHNEQFF.

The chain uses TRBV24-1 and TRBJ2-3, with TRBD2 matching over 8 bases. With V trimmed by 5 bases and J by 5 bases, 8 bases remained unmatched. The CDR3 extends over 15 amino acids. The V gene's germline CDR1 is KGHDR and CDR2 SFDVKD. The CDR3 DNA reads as TGTGCCACCAGTGGAGGAGCGGGAGCTCTAGATACGCAGTATTTT. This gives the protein CATSGGAGALDTQYF.

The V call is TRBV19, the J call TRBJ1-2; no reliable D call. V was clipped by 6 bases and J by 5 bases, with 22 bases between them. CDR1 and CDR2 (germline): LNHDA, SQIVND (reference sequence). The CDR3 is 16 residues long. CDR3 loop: CASRRVVEQNTYGYTF. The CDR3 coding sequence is TGTGCCAGTAGGCGCGTGGTGGAGCAGAACACATATGGCTACACCTTC.

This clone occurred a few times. Here the CDR3 reads CATSRPSGTGLLKANEKLFF. The CDR3 nucleotides are TGTGCCACCAGCAGACCCTCCGGGACAGGGCTGTTAAAGGCTAATGAAAAACTGTTTTTT. This rearrangement joins TRBV15 to TRBJ1-4; 9 bases fit TRBD1. Germline assignment: CDR1 LNHNV and CDR2 YYDKDF (reference sequence). The CDR3 totals 20 residues. The V gene end was trimmed by 2 bases and the J gene end by 3 bases; junction bases not matched to a gene: 16.

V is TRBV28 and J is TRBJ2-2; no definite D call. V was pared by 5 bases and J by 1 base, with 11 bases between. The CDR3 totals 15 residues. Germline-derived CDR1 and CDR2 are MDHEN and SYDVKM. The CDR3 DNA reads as TGTGCCAGCAGTCGACTGTCCGGGAACACCGGGGAGCTGTTTTTT. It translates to CASSRLSGNTGELFF.

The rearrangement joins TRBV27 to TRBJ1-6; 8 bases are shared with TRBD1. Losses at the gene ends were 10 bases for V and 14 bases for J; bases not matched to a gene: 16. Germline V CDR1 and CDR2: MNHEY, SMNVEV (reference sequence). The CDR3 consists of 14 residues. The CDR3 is CATQPTGGPWSLHF. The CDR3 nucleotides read TGTGCCACCCAACCAACAGGGGGTCCTTGGTCCCTCCACTTT.

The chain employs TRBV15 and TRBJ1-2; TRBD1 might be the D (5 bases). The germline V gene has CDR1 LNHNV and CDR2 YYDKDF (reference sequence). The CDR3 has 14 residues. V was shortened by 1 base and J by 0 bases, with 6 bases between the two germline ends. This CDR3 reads CATSRGGANYGYTF. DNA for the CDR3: TGTGCCACCAGCAGAGGGGGGGCTAACTATGGCTACACCTTC.

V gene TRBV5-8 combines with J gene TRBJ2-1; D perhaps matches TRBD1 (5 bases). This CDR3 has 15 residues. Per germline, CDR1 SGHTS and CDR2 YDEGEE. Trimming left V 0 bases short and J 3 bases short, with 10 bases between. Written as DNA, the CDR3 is TGTGCCAGCAGCTTGGGTACAGGACACTACAATGAGCAGTTCTTC. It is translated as CASSLGTGHYNEQFF.

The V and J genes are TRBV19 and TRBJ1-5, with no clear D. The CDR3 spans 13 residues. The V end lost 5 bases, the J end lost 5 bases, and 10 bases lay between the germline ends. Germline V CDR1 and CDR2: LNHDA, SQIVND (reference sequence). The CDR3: CASSPGTDQPQHF. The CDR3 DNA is TGTGCCAGTAGTCCGGGCACCGATCAGCCCCAGCATTTT.

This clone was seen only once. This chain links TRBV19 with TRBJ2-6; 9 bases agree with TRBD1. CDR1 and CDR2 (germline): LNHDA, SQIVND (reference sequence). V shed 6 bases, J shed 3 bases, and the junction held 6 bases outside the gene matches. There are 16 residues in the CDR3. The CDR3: CASRNTGGSGANVLTF. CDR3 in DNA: TGTGCCAGTAGAAATACAGGGGGCAGTGGGGCCAACGTCCTGACTTTC.

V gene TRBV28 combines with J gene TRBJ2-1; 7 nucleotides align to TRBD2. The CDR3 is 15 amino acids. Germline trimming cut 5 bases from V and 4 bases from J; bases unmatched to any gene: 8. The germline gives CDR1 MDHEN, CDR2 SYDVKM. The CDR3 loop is CASSPRGVLYNEQFF. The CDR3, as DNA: TGTGCCAGCAGTCCCCGGGGGGTCTTGTACAATGAGCAGTTCTTC.

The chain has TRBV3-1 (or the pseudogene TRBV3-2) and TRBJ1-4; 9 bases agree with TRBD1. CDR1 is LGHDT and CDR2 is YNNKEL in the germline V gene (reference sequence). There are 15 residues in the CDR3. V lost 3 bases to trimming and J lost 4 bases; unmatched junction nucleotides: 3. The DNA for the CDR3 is TGTGCCAGCAGCCACGGGACAGGGAGTAATGAAAAACTGTTTTTT. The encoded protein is CASSHGTGSNEKLFF.

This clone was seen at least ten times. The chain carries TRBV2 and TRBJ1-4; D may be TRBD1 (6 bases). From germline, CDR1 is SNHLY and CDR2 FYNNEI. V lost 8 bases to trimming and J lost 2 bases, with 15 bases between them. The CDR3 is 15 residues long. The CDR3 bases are TGTGCCAGCGAACGGGGGCGCGGGACTAATGAAAAACTGTTTTTT. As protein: CASERGRGTNEKLFF.

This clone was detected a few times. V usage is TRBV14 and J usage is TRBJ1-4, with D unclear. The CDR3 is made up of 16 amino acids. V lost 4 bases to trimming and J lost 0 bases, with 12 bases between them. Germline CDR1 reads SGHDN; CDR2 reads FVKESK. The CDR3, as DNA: TGTGCCAGCAGCCCCGTTCACGTATCAACTAATGAAAAACTGTTTTTT. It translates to CASSPVHVSTNEKLFF. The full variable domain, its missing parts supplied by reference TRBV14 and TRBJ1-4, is EAGVTQFPSHSVIEKGQTVTLRCDPISGHDNLYWYRRVMGKEIKFLLHFVKESKQDESGMPNNRFLAERTGGTYSTLKVQPAELEDSGVYFCASSPVHVSTNEKLFFGSGTQLSVL.